The present entry profiles one T cell receptor beta chain with its context. This record comes from a study of blood T cell repertoires in COVID-19. Overall study context: The United States, Italy and Spain were the sources of the acute and convalescent COVID-19 samples. The analysed material was cDNA or gDNA that came from T cells, B-cell-depleted T cells, or PBMCs.

Study members were between 18 and 89 years old and lived in 24 US regions. Participant-given clinical history determined each cohort assignment. TCRdb's copy holds only in-frame clones and misses some; the assay was immunoSEQ multiplex PCR. The sample consists of around 320,000 clones, under 90% of them appearing once. Germline CDR1 reads MGHRA; CDR2 reads YSYEKL. V gave up 1 base and J gave up 5 bases, with 6 bases separating them. The CDR3 extends over 14 amino acids. Sequencing was performed on PBMCs or T cells enriched from blood (not recorded which). The clonotype originates from a woman in her forties or fifties who had been exposed to COVID-19. The J gene is TRBJ1-6, the V gene TRBV4-1, with a weak D call TRBD1 (5 bases). CDR3 region: CASSQGQNNSPLHF. The CDR3 nucleotides are TGCGCCAGCAGCCAAGGACAGAATAATTCACCCCTCCACTTT.